These T cell receptor beta chains were read from a single sample in a study of beta chain features in type 1 diabetes. Clones were sequenced by immunoSEQ multiplex PCR, and TCRdb holds only the in-frame ones, with some missing. In the table there are 350,000 to 450,000 clones, 11% to 15% of which are singletons. Sequences were obtained from naive CD4+ T cells from blood. These receptors originate from a man aged 30 to 45 in good health. Both conserved end residues are part of each CDR3. D genes are given only for firm matches. Size values are once, few and many counts, or a class for expanded clones, and some rows have none.

abundance: .
j_gene: TRBJ2-2
v_gene: TRBV19
d_gene: TRBD2
len: 15
CDR3aa: CASTSGGSATGELFF
CDR3nt: TGTGCCAGTACTAGCGGGGGGTCGGCCACCGGGGAGCTGTTTTTT

abundance: .
j_gene: TRBJ2-5
v_gene: TRBV15
d_gene: TRBD1
len: 16
CDR3aa: CATSRPRTGPQETQYF
CDR3nt: TGTGCCACCAGCAGACCCCGGACAGGACCACAAGAGACCCAGTACTTC

abundance: .
j_gene: TRBJ2-3
v_gene: TRBV7-2
d_gene: TRBD2
len: 12
CDR3aa: CASRPLAAAQYF
CDR3nt: TGTGCCAGCAGGCCACTAGCGGCGGCGCAGTATTTT

abundance: few
j_gene: TRBJ2-1
v_gene: TRBV14
d_gene: .
len: 14
CDR3aa: CASSHLGGYNEQFF
CDR3nt: TGTGCCAGCAGCCACCTAGGGGGGTACAATGAGCAGTTCTTC

abundance: .
j_gene: TRBJ1-2
v_gene: TRBV29-1
d_gene: .
len: 12
CDR3aa: CSVVGKPHGYTF
CDR3nt: TGCAGCGTTGTTGGCAAGCCCCATGGCTACACCTTC

abundance: many
j_gene: TRBJ2-3
v_gene: TRBV10-3
d_gene: .
len: 14
CDR3aa: CAISDRGVPDTQYF
CDR3nt: TGTGCCATCAGTGATCGAGGAGTCCCAGATACGCAGTATTTT

abundance: few
j_gene: TRBJ2-5
v_gene: TRBV15
d_gene: TRBD2
len: 16
CDR3aa: CATSNRLAGGRETQYF
CDR3nt: TGTGCCACCAGCAACCGACTAGCGGGAGGGCGGGAGACCCAGTACTTC

abundance: .
j_gene: TRBJ2-4
v_gene: TRBV7-8
d_gene: .
len: 16
CDR3aa: CASSTRDILAKNIQYF
CDR3nt: TGTGCCAGCAGCACTAGGGACATTTTAGCCAAAAACATTCAGTACTTC

abundance: few
j_gene: TRBJ2-2
v_gene: TRBV20-1
d_gene: .
len: 11
CDR3aa: CSATVGRELFF
CDR3nt: TGCAGTGCCACTGTGGGCCGGGAGCTGTTTTTT

abundance: few
j_gene: TRBJ2-4
v_gene: TRBV30
d_gene: TRBD2
len: 16
CDR3aa: CAWTTGLAGAGGFQYF
CDR3nt: TGTGCCTGGACCACCGGACTAGCGGGAGCTGGAGGATTCCAGTACTTC

abundance: .
j_gene: TRBJ2-7
v_gene: TRBV29-1
d_gene: .
len: 12
CDR3aa: CSVGGLSYEQYF
CDR3nt: TGCAGCGTTGGGGGACTCTCCTACGAGCAGTACTTC

abundance: .
j_gene: TRBJ2-3
v_gene: TRBV2
d_gene: TRBD1
len: 12
CDR3aa: CASSVRQGSQYF
CDR3nt: TGTGCCAGCAGTGTAAGACAGGGGTCGCAGTATTTT

abundance: many
j_gene: TRBJ1-1
v_gene: TRBV30
d_gene: .
len: 12
CDR3aa: CAWSTGYPEAFF
CDR3nt: TGTGCCTGGAGTACAGGATACCCTGAAGCTTTCTTT

abundance: few
j_gene: TRBJ2-1
v_gene: TRBV12-5
d_gene: TRBD2
len: 16
CDR3aa: CASGWTGTRGYNEQFF
CDR3nt: TGTGCTAGTGGTTGGACCGGGACTAGGGGCTACAATGAGCAGTTCTTC

abundance: few
j_gene: TRBJ2-1
v_gene: TRBV7-2
d_gene: TRBD1
len: 13
CDR3aa: CASSVRQGSVKFF
CDR3nt: TGTGCCAGCAGCGTTCGACAGGGGTCCGTAAAGTTCTTC

abundance: few
j_gene: TRBJ1-1
v_gene: TRBV10-1
d_gene: .
len: 13
CDR3aa: CASSESEWSVSFF
CDR3nt: TGCGCCAGCAGTGAGTCCGAATGGAGTGTGTCTTTCTTT

abundance: few
j_gene: TRBJ2-7
v_gene: TRBV7-2
d_gene: .
len: 15
CDR3aa: CASSLGQGGSYEQYF
CDR3nt: TGTGCCAGCAGCTTAGGGCAGGGGGGCTCCTACGAGCAGTACTTC

abundance: .
j_gene: TRBJ2-3
v_gene: TRBV10-1
d_gene: .
len: 14
CDR3aa: CASSERIYTDTQYF
CDR3nt: TGCGCCAGCAGTGAGCGGATTTACACAGATACGCAGTATTTT

abundance: .
j_gene: TRBJ1-2
v_gene: TRBV10-3
d_gene: .
len: 12
CDR3aa: CAISRENYGYTF
CDR3nt: TGTGCCATCTCCAGGGAGAACTATGGCTACACCTTC

abundance: .
j_gene: TRBJ2-1
v_gene: TRBV10-3
d_gene: TRBD2
len: 16
CDR3aa: CAIRIGSGRRVDEQFF
CDR3nt: TGTGCCATCAGGATTGGTAGCGGGAGAAGGGTGGATGAGCAGTTCTTC

abundance: few
j_gene: TRBJ1-2
v_gene: TRBV6-6
d_gene: .
len: 14
CDR3aa: CASSYKGVVNGYTF
CDR3nt: TGTGCCAGCAGTTACAAGGGGGTGGTGAATGGCTACACCTTC

abundance: few
j_gene: TRBJ2-2
v_gene: TRBV29-1
d_gene: TRBD1
len: 14
CDR3aa: CSVRQGEDTGELFF
CDR3nt: TGCAGCGTTCGACAGGGGGAGGACACCGGGGAGCTGTTTTTT

abundance: few
j_gene: TRBJ1-2
v_gene: TRBV5-5
d_gene: .
len: 17
CDR3aa: CASSLGLGKQGYNGYTF
CDR3nt: TGTGCCAGCAGCTTGGGGTTGGGCAAACAGGGCTATAATGGCTACACCTTC

abundance: .
j_gene: TRBJ1-2
v_gene: TRBV6-6
d_gene: .
len: 13
CDR3aa: CASSSQGNYGYTF
CDR3nt: TGTGCCAGCAGTTCCCAGGGAAACTATGGCTACACCTTC

abundance: .
j_gene: TRBJ2-3
v_gene: TRBV7-8
d_gene: TRBD2
len: 20
CDR3aa: CASSLALGGRLAGEADTQYF
CDR3nt: TGTGCCAGCAGCTTAGCGCTCGGAGGGAGGCTAGCGGGAGAGGCAGATACGCAGTATTTT

abundance: many
j_gene: TRBJ2-6
v_gene: TRBV30
d_gene: .
len: 14
CDR3aa: CAWEGGSGANVLTF
CDR3nt: TGTGCCTGGGAGGGTGGATCTGGGGCCAACGTCCTGACTTTC

abundance: .
j_gene: TRBJ2-2
v_gene: TRBV2
d_gene: .
len: 13
CDR3aa: CASSEEYTGELFF
CDR3nt: TGTGCCAGCAGTGAGGAATACACCGGGGAGCTGTTTTTT

abundance: few
j_gene: TRBJ1-1
v_gene: TRBV7-2
d_gene: .
len: 15
CDR3aa: CASSLQGMMNTEAFF
CDR3nt: TGTGCCAGCAGCTTACAGGGAATGATGAACACTGAAGCTTTCTTT

abundance: .
j_gene: TRBJ2-1
v_gene: TRBV10-3
d_gene: TRBD2
len: 16
CDR3aa: CAISVTSGLIYNEQFF
CDR3nt: TGTGCCATCAGTGTTACTAGCGGTCTAATTTACAATGAGCAGTTCTTC

abundance: few
j_gene: TRBJ1-1
v_gene: TRBV19
d_gene: .
len: 15
CDR3aa: CASSYPRQRNTEAFF
CDR3nt: TGTGCCAGTAGTTATCCGAGACAGAGGAACACTGAAGCTTTCTTT

abundance: many
j_gene: TRBJ2-1
v_gene: TRBV13
d_gene: TRBD2
len: 13
CDR3aa: CASSVLAANVQFF
CDR3nt: TGTGCCAGCAGCGTACTAGCGGCTAATGTGCAGTTCTTC

abundance: few
j_gene: TRBJ2-3
v_gene: TRBV7-9
d_gene: .
len: 17
CDR3aa: CASSQGPRTRDADTQYF
CDR3nt: TGTGCCAGCAGCCAGGGGCCCCGGACTAGAGATGCAGATACGCAGTATTTT

abundance: few
j_gene: TRBJ2-5
v_gene: TRBV9
d_gene: TRBD1
len: 15
CDR3aa: CASSVRDRYQETQYF
CDR3nt: TGTGCCAGCAGCGTAAGGGACAGATACCAAGAGACCCAGTACTTC

abundance: few
j_gene: TRBJ1-2
v_gene: TRBV19
d_gene: TRBD1
len: 9
CDR3aa: CASGDSVLF
CDR3nt: TGTGCCAGTGGGGACAGTGTGCTCTTC

abundance: .
j_gene: TRBJ2-7
v_gene: TRBV7-9
d_gene: .
len: 13
CDR3aa: CASSSGQWAEQYF
CDR3nt: TGTGCCAGCAGCTCCGGACAGTGGGCCGAGCAGTACTTC

abundance: .
j_gene: TRBJ2-1
v_gene: TRBV4-3
d_gene: TRBD2
len: 17
CDR3aa: CASSQTPLAGVYNEQFF
CDR3nt: TGCGCCAGCAGCCAAACCCCCCTAGCGGGGGTGTACAATGAGCAGTTCTTC

abundance: .
j_gene: TRBJ1-4
v_gene: TRBV7-2
d_gene: TRBD1
len: 14
CDR3aa: CASSVDRGNEKLFF
CDR3nt: TGTGCCAGCAGCGTTGACAGGGGTAATGAAAAACTGTTTTTT

abundance: .
j_gene: TRBJ1-1
v_gene: TRBV4-3
d_gene: TRBD1
len: 14
CDR3aa: CASSRAGTDSEAFF
CDR3nt: TGCGCCAGCAGCCGAGCCGGGACAGACAGTGAAGCTTTCTTT

abundance: .
j_gene: TRBJ2-7
v_gene: TRBV2
d_gene: .
len: 13
CDR3aa: CATKGDGTYEQYF
CDR3nt: TGTGCCACCAAAGGGGACGGGACCTACGAGCAGTACTTC

abundance: .
j_gene: TRBJ2-5
v_gene: TRBV5-1
d_gene: TRBD1
len: 15
CDR3aa: CASSSGTVGRETQYF
CDR3nt: TGCGCCAGCAGCTCCGGGACAGTAGGGCGAGAGACCCAGTACTTC

abundance: few
j_gene: TRBJ2-1
v_gene: TRBV5-1
d_gene: TRBD2
len: 18
CDR3aa: CASSPDRGLAGGTLGQFF
CDR3nt: TGCGCCAGCAGTCCGGACAGGGGACTAGCGGGAGGAACCCTTGGGCAGTTCTTC

abundance: .
j_gene: TRBJ2-1
v_gene: TRBV5-1
d_gene: .
len: 15
CDR3aa: CASSMTGTMNNEQFF
CDR3nt: TGCGCCAGCAGCATGACCGGGACCATGAACAATGAGCAGTTCTTC

abundance: few
j_gene: TRBJ2-6
v_gene: TRBV13
d_gene: .
len: 16
CDR3aa: CASSLGLRAGANVLTF
CDR3nt: TGTGCCAGCAGCTTAGGCCTCAGGGCTGGGGCCAACGTCCTGACTTTC

abundance: .
j_gene: TRBJ2-4
v_gene: TRBV5-1
d_gene: .
len: 14
CDR3aa: CASSPSEAKNIQYF
CDR3nt: TGCGCCAGCAGCCCCTCAGAAGCCAAAAACATTCAGTACTTC

abundance: few
j_gene: TRBJ1-2
v_gene: TRBV29-1
d_gene: TRBD1
len: 13
CDR3aa: CSVDGFGTEGSTF
CDR3nt: TGCAGCGTTGATGGGTTTGGGACAGAGGGATCCACCTTC

abundance: .
j_gene: TRBJ2-5
v_gene: TRBV14
d_gene: TRBD1
len: 17
CDR3aa: CASSQVVGTAYQETQYF
CDR3nt: TGTGCCAGCAGCCAAGTTGTCGGGACAGCGTACCAAGAGACCCAGTACTTC

abundance: .
j_gene: TRBJ2-3
v_gene: TRBV4-3
d_gene: .
len: 14
CDR3aa: CASSQSLSTDTQYF
CDR3nt: TGCGCCAGCAGCCAATCGCTGAGCACAGATACGCAGTATTTT

abundance: few
j_gene: TRBJ2-1
v_gene: TRBV6-1
d_gene: .
len: 12
CDR3aa: CASTTGGHEQFF
CDR3nt: TGTGCCAGCACCACCGGGGGGCATGAGCAGTTCTTC

abundance: few
j_gene: TRBJ1-1
v_gene: TRBV29-1
d_gene: .
len: 10
CDR3aa: CSALEWEAFF
CDR3nt: TGCAGCGCCCTTGAGTGGGAAGCTTTCTTT

abundance: few
j_gene: TRBJ2-2
v_gene: TRBV9
d_gene: .
len: 15
CDR3aa: CASSVGHANTGELFF
CDR3nt: TGTGCCAGCAGCGTTGGCCACGCGAACACCGGGGAGCTGTTTTTT

abundance: .
j_gene: TRBJ2-5
v_gene: TRBV4-2
d_gene: .
len: 15
CDR3aa: CASSQDWGLGGTQYF
CDR3nt: TGTGCCAGCAGCCAAGATTGGGGCCTTGGGGGGACCCAGTACTTC

abundance: few
j_gene: TRBJ2-3
v_gene: TRBV5-4
d_gene: TRBD2
len: 16
CDR3aa: CASSLGTSGSTDTQYF
CDR3nt: TGTGCCAGCAGCTTGGGGACTAGCGGTAGCACAGATACGCAGTATTTT

abundance: few
j_gene: TRBJ2-1
v_gene: TRBV4-1
d_gene: TRBD2
len: 14
CDR3aa: CASRRGLVVDEQFF
CDR3nt: TGCGCCAGCAGAAGGGGACTAGTCGTCGATGAGCAGTTCTTC

abundance: few
j_gene: TRBJ1-5
v_gene: TRBV13
d_gene: TRBD1
len: 15
CDR3aa: CASSLGTGGGQPQHF
CDR3nt: TGTGCCAGCAGCTTAGGGACAGGGGGAGGGCAGCCCCAGCATTTT